The entry below describes one T cell receptor (beta chain). The trim removed 8 bases at V and 5 bases at J, leaving 7 bases unmatched. The germline CDR1 and CDR2 sequences are PRHDT and FYEKMQ (reference sequence). This CDR3 is built from 14 residues. RNA isolated from unsorted whole blood supplied the blood RNA, with germline DNA also extracted. The record originates from a study of tumor-infiltrating lymphocytes in primary liver carcinoma. Priming with a constant-region primer yielded TCR beta cDNA from roughly 0.45 ug total RNA. Three nested multiplex PCR rounds of slightly modified ARM-PCR generated TCR beta libraries. TRBV1-TRBV30 forward and Cbeta reverse primers drove the first two roughly 9-cycle rounds. TCRdb processed the multiplex PCR reads anew with MiXCR; each CDR3 protein has one entry. The profile shows hundreds of thousands of distinct CDR3 sequences, approximately 58% of them singletons.

This TCR was sampled from a woman under 40 with primary liver carcinoma and hepatitis B virus infection. This chain joins TRBV13 and TRBJ2-2, with 8 bases fitting TRBD2. Material for sequencing was peripheral blood. The CDR3 loop reads CASSTGGWTGELFF. CDR3 in DNA: TGTGCCAGCTCCACGGGAGGGTGGACCGGGGAGCTGTTTTTT.